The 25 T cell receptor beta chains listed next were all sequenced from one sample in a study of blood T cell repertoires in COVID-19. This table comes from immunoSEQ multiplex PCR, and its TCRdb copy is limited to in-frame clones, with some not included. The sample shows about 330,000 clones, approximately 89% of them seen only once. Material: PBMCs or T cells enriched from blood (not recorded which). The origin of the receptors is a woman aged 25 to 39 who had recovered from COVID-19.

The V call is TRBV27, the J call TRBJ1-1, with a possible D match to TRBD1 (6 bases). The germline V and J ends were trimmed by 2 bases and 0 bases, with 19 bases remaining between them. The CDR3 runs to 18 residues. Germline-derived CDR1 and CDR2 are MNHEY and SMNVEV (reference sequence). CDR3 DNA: TGTGCCAGCAGTTTACGAACGAGGGACACAGGGTTGAACACTGAAGCTTTCTTT. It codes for CASSLRTRDTGLNTEAFF.

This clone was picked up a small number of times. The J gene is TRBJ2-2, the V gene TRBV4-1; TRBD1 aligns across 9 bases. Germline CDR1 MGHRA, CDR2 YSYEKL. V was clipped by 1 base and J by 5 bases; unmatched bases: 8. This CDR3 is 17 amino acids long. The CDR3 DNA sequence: TGCGCCAGCAGCCAAGCTCGGGACAGGGTTAGGACCGGGGAGCTGTTTTTT. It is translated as CASSQARDRVRTGELFF.

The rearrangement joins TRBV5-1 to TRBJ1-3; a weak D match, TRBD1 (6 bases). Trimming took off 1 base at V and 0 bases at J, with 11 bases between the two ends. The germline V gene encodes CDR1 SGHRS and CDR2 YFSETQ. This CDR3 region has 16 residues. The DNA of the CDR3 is TGCGCCAGCAGCTTGAGAGGGGGGGACTCTGGAAACACCATATATTTT. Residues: CASSLRGGDSGNTIYF.

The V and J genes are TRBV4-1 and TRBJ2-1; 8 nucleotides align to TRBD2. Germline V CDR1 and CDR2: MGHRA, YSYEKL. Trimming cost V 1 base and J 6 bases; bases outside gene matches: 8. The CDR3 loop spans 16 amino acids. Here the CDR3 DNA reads TGCGCCAGCAGCCAAGGGGAGCGGGGGTGGTTCAATGAGCAGTTCTTC. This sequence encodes CASSQGERGWFNEQFF.

The CDR3 reads CASSVVAGSGNTIYF. Written as DNA, the CDR3 is TGTGCCAGCAGCGTAGTGGCGGGATCTGGAAACACCATATATTTT. The gene calls are TRBV9 and TRBJ1-3; D gene uncertain. V lost 0 bases and J lost 1, with 8 bases in between. Germline CDR1 is SGDLS and CDR2 is YYNGEE. The CDR3 consists of 15 residues. The full variable domain, rest sourced from reference TRBV9 and TRBJ1-3, is DSGVTQTPKHLITATGQRVTLRCSPRSGDLSVYWYQQSLDQGLQFLIQYYNGEERAKGNILERFSAQQFPDLHSELNLSSLELGDSALYFCASSVVAGSGNTIYFGEGSWLTVV.

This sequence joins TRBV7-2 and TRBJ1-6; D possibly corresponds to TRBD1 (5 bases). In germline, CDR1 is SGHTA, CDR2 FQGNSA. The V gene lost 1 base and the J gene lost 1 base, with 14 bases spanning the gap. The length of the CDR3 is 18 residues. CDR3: CASSLDRGEWSYNSPLHF. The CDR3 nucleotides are TGTGCCAGCAGCTTAGATCGGGGGGAATGGTCCTATAATTCACCCCTCCACTTT.

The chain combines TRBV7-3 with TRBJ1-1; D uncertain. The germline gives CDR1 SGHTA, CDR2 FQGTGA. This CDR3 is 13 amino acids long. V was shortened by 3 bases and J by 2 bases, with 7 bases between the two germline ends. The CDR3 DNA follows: TGTGCCAGCAGCTTTGACACAAACACTGAAGCTTTCTTT. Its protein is CASSFDTNTEAFF.

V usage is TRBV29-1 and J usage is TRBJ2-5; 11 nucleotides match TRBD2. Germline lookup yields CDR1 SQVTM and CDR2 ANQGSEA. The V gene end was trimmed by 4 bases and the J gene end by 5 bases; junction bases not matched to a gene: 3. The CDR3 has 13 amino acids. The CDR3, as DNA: TGCAGCGTTGGGGGACTAGCGGTGGAGACCCAGTACTTC. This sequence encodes CSVGGLAVETQYF.

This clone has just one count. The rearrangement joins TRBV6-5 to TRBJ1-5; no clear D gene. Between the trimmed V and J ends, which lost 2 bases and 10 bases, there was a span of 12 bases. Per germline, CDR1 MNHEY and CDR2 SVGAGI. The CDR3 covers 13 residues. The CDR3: CASSYGENDPQHF. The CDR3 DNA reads TGTGCCAGCAGTTACGGAGAAAATGACCCCCAGCATTTT.

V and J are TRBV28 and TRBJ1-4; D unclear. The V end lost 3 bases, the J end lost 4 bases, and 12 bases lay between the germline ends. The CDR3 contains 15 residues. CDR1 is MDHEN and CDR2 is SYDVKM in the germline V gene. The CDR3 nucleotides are TGTGCCAGCAGTTTTATGGAGCGGAATAATGAAAAACTGTTTTTT. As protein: CASSFMERNNEKLFF.

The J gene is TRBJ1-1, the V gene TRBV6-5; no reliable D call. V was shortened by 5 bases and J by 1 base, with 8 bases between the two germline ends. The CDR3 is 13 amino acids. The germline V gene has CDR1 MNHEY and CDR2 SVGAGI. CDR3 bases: TGTGCCAGCAGTCCCGGAGGGAACACTGAAGCTTTCTTT. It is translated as CASSPGGNTEAFF.

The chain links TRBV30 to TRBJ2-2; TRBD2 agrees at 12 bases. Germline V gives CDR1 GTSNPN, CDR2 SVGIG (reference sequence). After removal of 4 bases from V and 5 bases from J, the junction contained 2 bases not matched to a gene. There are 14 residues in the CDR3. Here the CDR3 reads CAWILAGGTGELFF. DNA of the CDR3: TGTGCCTGGATACTAGCGGGGGGTACCGGGGAGCTGTTTTTT.

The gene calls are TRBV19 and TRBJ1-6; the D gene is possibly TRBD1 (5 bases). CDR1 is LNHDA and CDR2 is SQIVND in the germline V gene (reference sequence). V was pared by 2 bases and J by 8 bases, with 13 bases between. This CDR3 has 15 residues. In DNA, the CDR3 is TGTGCCAGTAGTATAACTCTGCCGGGGGATTCACCCCTCCACTTT. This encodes CASSITLPGDSPLHF.

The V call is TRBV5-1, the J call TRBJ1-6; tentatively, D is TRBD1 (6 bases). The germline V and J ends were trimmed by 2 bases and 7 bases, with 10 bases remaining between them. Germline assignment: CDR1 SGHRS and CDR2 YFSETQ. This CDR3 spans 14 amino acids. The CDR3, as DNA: TGCGCCAGCAGCTTCAGGACAGAAAATTCACCCCTCCACTTT. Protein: CASSFRTENSPLHF.

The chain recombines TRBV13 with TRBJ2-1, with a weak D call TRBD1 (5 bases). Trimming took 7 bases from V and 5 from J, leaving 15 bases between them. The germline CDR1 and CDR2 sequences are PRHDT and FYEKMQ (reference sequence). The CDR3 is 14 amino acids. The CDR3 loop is CASTTDSQDNEQFF. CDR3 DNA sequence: TGTGCCAGCACGACTGACAGCCAAGACAATGAGCAGTTCTTC.

Here the CDR3 reads CASSLDGQVEFNYGYTF. As DNA, the CDR3 is TGTGCCAGTAGTCTGGACGGACAGGTCGAATTTAACTATGGCTACACCTTC. The chain carries TRBV19 and TRBJ1-2, with 7 bases fitting TRBD1. V lost 5 bases and J lost 1; bases outside the gene matches: 13. The CDR3 runs to 17 residues. Germline V gives CDR1 LNHDA, CDR2 SQIVND (reference sequence).

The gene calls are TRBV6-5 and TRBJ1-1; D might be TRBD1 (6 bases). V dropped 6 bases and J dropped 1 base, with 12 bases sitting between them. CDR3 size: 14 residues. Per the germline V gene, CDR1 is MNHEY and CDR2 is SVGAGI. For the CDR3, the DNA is TGTGCCAGCAGCATATGGGGGCCGAACACTGAAGCTTTCTTT. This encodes CASSIWGPNTEAFF.

The CDR3 spells CASSRDRGYEQYF. CDR3 bases: TGTGCCAGCAGCAGGGACAGGGGCTACGAGCAGTACTTC. The chain employs TRBV7-2 and TRBJ2-7, with 10 positions matching TRBD1. With 5 bases clipped from V and 3 bases from J, the junction kept 1 base outside the gene matches. Per germline, CDR1 SGHTA and CDR2 FQGNSA. This CDR3 spans 13 amino acids.

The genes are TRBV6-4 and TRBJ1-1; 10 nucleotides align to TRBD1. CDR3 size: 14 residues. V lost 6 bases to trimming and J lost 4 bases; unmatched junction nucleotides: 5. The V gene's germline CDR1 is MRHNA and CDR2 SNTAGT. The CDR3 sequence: CASRRDRGFTEAFF. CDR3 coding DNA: TGTGCCAGCAGGCGGGACAGGGGTTTCACTGAAGCTTTCTTT.

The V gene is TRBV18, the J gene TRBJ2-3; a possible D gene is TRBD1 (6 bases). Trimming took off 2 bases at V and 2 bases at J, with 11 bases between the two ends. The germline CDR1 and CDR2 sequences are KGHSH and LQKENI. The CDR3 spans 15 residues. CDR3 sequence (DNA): TGTGCCAGCTCACCATCACAGGGAGACACAGATACGCAGTATTTT. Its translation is CASSPSQGDTDTQYF.

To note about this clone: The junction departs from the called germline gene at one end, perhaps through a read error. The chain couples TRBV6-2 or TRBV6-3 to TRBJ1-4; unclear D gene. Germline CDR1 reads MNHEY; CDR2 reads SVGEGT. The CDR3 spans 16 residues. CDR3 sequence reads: CASSYYRRNRYEKLFF. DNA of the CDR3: TGTGCCAGCAGCTACTATCGGAGGAATAGATATGAAAAACTGTTTTTT.

In DNA, the CDR3 is TGTGCCAGCAGCTTATATAGTAGCGGGGGTTACAATGAGCAGTTCTTC. Encoded protein: CASSLYSSGGYNEQFF. The chain carries TRBV7-9 and TRBJ2-1, with 9 bases that match TRBD2. The CDR3 is 16 amino acids. V shed 2 bases, J shed 4 bases, and the junction held 6 bases outside the gene matches. CDR1 SEHNR and CDR2 FQNEAQ come from the germline V gene (reference sequence).

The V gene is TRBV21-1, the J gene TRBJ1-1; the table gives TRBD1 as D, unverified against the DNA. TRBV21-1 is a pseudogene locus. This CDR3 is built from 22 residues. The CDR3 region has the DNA TGTGCCAGCAGCAAGATAGTATGGACAGGGGACCTGGACTTGACGGTGAACACTGAAGCTTTCTTT. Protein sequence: CASSKIVWTGDLDLTVNTEAFF.

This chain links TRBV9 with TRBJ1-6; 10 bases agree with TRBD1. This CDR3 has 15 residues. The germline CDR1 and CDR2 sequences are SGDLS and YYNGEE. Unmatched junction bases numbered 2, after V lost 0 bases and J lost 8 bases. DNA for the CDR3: TGTGCCAGCAGCGTAGAGGGACAGGGGTATTCACCCCTCCACTTT. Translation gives CASSVEGQGYSPLHF.

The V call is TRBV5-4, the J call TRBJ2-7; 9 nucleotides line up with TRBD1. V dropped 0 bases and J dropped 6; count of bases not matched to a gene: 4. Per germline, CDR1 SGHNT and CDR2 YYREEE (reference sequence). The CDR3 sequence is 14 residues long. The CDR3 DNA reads TGTGCCAGCAGCTTGGTGGGACAGGGATCCGAGCAGTACTTC. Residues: CASSLVGQGSEQYF.